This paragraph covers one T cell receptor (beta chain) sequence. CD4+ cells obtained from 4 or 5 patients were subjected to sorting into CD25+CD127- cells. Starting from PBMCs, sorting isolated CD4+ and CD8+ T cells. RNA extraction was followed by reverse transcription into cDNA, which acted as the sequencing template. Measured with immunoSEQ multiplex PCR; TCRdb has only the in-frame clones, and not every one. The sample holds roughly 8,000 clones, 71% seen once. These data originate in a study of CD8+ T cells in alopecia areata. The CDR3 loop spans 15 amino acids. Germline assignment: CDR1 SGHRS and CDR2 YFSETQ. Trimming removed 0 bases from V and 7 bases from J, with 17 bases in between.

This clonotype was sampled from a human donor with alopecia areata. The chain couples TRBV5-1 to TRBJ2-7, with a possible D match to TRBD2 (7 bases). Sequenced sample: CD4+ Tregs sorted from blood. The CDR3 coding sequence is TGCGCCAGCAGCTTGGCACCCGGGGGGCCGGAGGAGCAGTACTTC. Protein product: CASSLAPGGPEEQYF.